Listed below are T cell receptor beta chains from one sample, sequenced in a study of identical twins. MiXCR was run by TCRdb on the 5' RACE reads, yielding one entry per CDR3 protein. This table has under 900,000 distinct CDR3 sequences, 12% appearing once. Separately, the same data were catalogued under a study of yellow fever vaccine responses in identical twins.

The sample taken for sequencing was PBMCs. Receptor source: a woman between 18 and 29 years old in good health. CDR3s include the opening cysteine and the closing phenylalanine or tryptophan. The D gene is left open where the match is weak. Clone sizes are given selectively: once, few, many, or a class where the clone is expanded.

>few|TRBJ2-7|-|TRBV12-3/TRBV12-4
TGTGCCAGCAGTTTAGAGGGCGGGGTTTACGAGCAGTACTTC
CASSLEGGVYEQYF
>-|TRBJ2-1|TRBD1|TRBV6-1
TGTGCCAGCAGTCCACCTTACCCGACCGGGACAGGGAACAATGAGCAGTTCTTC
CASSPPYPTGTGNNEQFF
>-|TRBJ1-2|-|TRBV11-2
TGTGCCAGCAGCTCGACAGGAGGCCTTATCTATGGCTACACCTTC
CASSSTGGLIYGYTF
>-|TRBJ2-2|TRBD2|TRBV12-3/TRBV12-4
TGTACCAGCAGTCCCCGGACTAGCGGGGGGTTGGGGAACACCGGGGAGCTGTTTTTT
CTSSPRTSGGLGNTGELFF
>many|TRBJ1-1|-|TRBV28
TGTGCCAGCGGTATAGAGGGGTCTCGGGGGGCTTTCTTT
CASGIEGSRGAFF
>-|TRBJ1-4|-|TRBV12-3/TRBV12-4
TGTGCCAGCAGATTGGACCTGGGAAGTGAAAAACTGTTTTTT
CASRLDLGSEKLFF
>-|TRBJ2-1|TRBD2|TRBV4-2
TGTGCCAGCAGCCAAGAATGGACTAGCGGGACATCGGGGCAGTTCTTC
CASSQEWTSGTSGQFF
>many|TRBJ1-5|TRBD1|TRBV24-1
TGTGCCACCAGTGAACGAGACAGGGGCAATCAGCCCCAGCATTTT
CATSERDRGNQPQHF
>many|TRBJ2-2|TRBD1|TRBV5-1
TGCGCCAGCAGCTCCCCCGGGACAGGGTTAACCGGGGAGCTGTTTTTT
CASSSPGTGLTGELFF
>-|TRBJ2-1|TRBD2|TRBV12-3/TRBV12-4
TGTGCCAGCAGGAATCGTAGCGGGGGTGAATACAATGAGCAGTTCTTC
CASRNRSGGEYNEQFF
>many|TRBJ1-1|TRBD1|TRBV3-1
TGTGCCAGCAGCCTCAGGACAGGGCGGAACACTGAAGCTTTCTTT
CASSLRTGRNTEAFF
>many|TRBJ2-3|TRBD1|TRBV12-3/TRBV12-4
TGTGCCAGCGCGGCCCAGGGGGCAACAGATACGCAGTATTTT
CASAAQGATDTQYF
>-|TRBJ1-5|-|TRBV20-1
TGCAGTGCTAGAGACGCCCCCCCTATCGGATGGGCAGAACGAAATCAGCCCCAGCATTTT
CSARDAPPIGWAERNQPQHF
>many|TRBJ2-3|-|TRBV29-1
TGCAGCGTTACTCTTTGGGGCGCTTCAGATACGCAGTATTTT
CSVTLWGASDTQYF
>few|TRBJ2-2|-|TRBV23-1
TGCGCCAGCAGTGGAGACAGGTGCAGAACCGGGGAGCTGTTTTTT
CASSGDRCRTGELFF
>-|TRBJ1-2|-|TRBV11-2
TGTGCCAGCACCTCGGTGGGGTACCCCTTTGGCTACACCTTC
CASTSVGYPFGYTF
>few|TRBJ2-1|TRBD2|TRBV10-3
TGTGCCATCAGTGAGTCGAGCGGGGTTCCCTTTGAGTACAATGAGCAGTTCTTC
CAISESSGVPFEYNEQFF
>few|TRBJ1-5|-|TRBV12-3/TRBV12-4
TGTGCCAGCAGTTTTTGGGGTCAGCCCCAGCATTTT
CASSFWGQPQHF
>few|TRBJ2-7|-|TRBV2
TGTGCCAGCGGTGTCAGGGCGACGGGAGAGCAGTACTTC
CASGVRATGEQYF
>many|TRBJ2-2|TRBD2|TRBV10-3
TGTGCCATCAGTGGATCGGGGAGGGATTCCGGGGAGCTGTTTTTT
CAISGSGRDSGELFF
>few|TRBJ2-4|TRBD2|TRBV6-1
TGTGCCAGCAGTGCGAGGGCCACTAGCGGGGTAGCCAAAAACATTCAGTACTTC
CASSARATSGVAKNIQYF
>few|TRBJ1-5|-|TRBV12-3/TRBV12-4
TGTGCCAGCAGCCGATCTGGGCTAGGGGATCAGCCCCAGCATTTT
CASSRSGLGDQPQHF
>few|TRBJ2-1|TRBD2|TRBV28
TGTGCCAGCAGTTTAGAGGGCGGGAGCCCCTACAATGAGCAGTTCTTC
CASSLEGGSPYNEQFF
>-|TRBJ2-1|TRBD2|TRBV12-5
TGTGCTAGTGCCAGAGGACAGGCCGGGACTAGCCCGACGCGTGAGCAGTTCTTC
CASARGQAGTSPTREQFF
>-|TRBJ1-4|-|TRBV28
TGTGCCAGCAGTTCCGACTGGATGCTCTGGGGCGAAAAACTGTTTTTT
CASSSDWMLWGEKLFF
>-|TRBJ1-2|-|TRBV15
TGTGCCACCAGCCCAAGTCTGGGGCGCTACACCTTC
CATSPSLGRYTF
>many|TRBJ2-1|TRBD2|TRBV15
TGTGCCACCAGCAGAGATCGGGCGGGGGTGAACAATGAGCAGTTCTTC
CATSRDRAGVNNEQFF
>-|TRBJ2-3|-|TRBV21-1
TGTGCCAGCACCCCTGTCCTTACAGGGCTTGGGGAAGCCCAGCCAGATACGCAGTATTTT
CASTPVLTGLGEAQPDTQYF
>-|TRBJ1-2|-|TRBV3-1
TGTGCCAGCAGCCAAGTTAGGGATGCCTATGGCTACACCTTC
CASSQVRDAYGYTF
>many|TRBJ1-4|TRBD1|TRBV7-8
TGTGCCAGCAGCGCAGGACAGGGTACGGAAAAACTGTTTTTT
CASSAGQGTEKLFF
>many|TRBJ1-2|-|TRBV6-5
TGTGCCAGCAGTAACCTGGGACCAGGGTATGGCTACACCTTC
CASSNLGPGYGYTF
>few|TRBJ1-6|TRBD1|TRBV12-3/TRBV12-4
TGTGCCAGCAGTTTTGTGGGGACAGGGGCATTTACTTCACCCCTCCACTTT
CASSFVGTGAFTSPLHF
>-|TRBJ2-3|TRBD2|TRBV6-1
TGTGCCAGCAGCCGCGGGGGTGCAGATACGCAGTATTTT
CASSRGGADTQYF
>few|TRBJ2-3|TRBD2|TRBV6-5
TGTGCCAGCAGTTACTCGCGGGGGGAAACAGATACGCAGTATTTT
CASSYSRGETDTQYF
>-|TRBJ2-7|-|TRBV20-1
TGCAGTGCTAGATCCAACTCGCCGAGCTCCTACGAGCAGTACTTC
CSARSNSPSSYEQYF
>few|TRBJ2-1|TRBD1|TRBV10-3
TGTGCCATCAGTGAGTCGGACAGGGCGTCAAATGAGCAGTTCTTC
CAISESDRASNEQFF
>few|TRBJ1-1|-|TRBV28
TGTGCCAGCACCGTTAGCGGGGGGGCGATGAACACTGAAGCTTTCTTT
CASTVSGGAMNTEAFF
>few|TRBJ2-2|TRBD2|TRBV15
TGTGCCACCAGCAGAGATAAGGGACTAGGAGAGCTGTTTTTT
CATSRDKGLGELFF
>-|TRBJ2-2|TRBD2|TRBV24-1
TGTGCCACCTCATCCGCGGGGGAGGGCACCGGGGAGCTGTTTTTT
CATSSAGEGTGELFF
>-|TRBJ2-3|-|TRBV7-3
TGTGCCAGCAGCTTAACGCCACCAGGGCGGCAGTATTTT
CASSLTPPGRQYF
>few|TRBJ2-2|TRBD1|TRBV7-6
TGTGCCAGCAGCTACCCAGGGGGCGCGACCGGGGAGCTGTTTTTT
CASSYPGGATGELFF
>-|TRBJ2-2|-|TRBV24-1
TGTGCCACCAGTGAACCAACGGTGACCGGGGAGCTGTTTTTT
CATSEPTVTGELFF
>few|TRBJ2-1|-|TRBV4-1
TGCGCCAGCAGCCAAGAGGGGAGGGGGGCACTAACTTACAATGAGCAGTTCTTC
CASSQEGRGALTYNEQFF
>many|TRBJ2-5|-|TRBV12-3/TRBV12-4
TGTGCCAGCAGTCCGGACAGAGAAGAGACCCAGTACTTC
CASSPDREETQYF
>-|TRBJ2-3|-|TRBV3-1
TGTGCCAGCAGCCAAGCCTCAGCGGGTAGCACAGATACGCAGTATTTT
CASSQASAGSTDTQYF
>-|TRBJ2-7|-|TRBV14
TGTGCCAGCAGCCAATTGGGGGGTTCCTACGAGCAGTACTTC
CASSQLGGSYEQYF
>many|TRBJ1-1|-|TRBV20-1
TGCAGTGCACCAGAATTGGTAACTGAAGCTTTCTTT
CSAPELVTEAFF
>few|TRBJ2-1|TRBD2|TRBV15
TGTGCCACCAGTCCTGAGCGGGGTTCCTACAATGAGCAGTTCTTC
CATSPERGSYNEQFF
>many|TRBJ2-2|-|TRBV5-1
TGCGCCAGCAGCTTGGCGGCAGGCCGAACCGGGGAGCTGTTTTTT
CASSLAAGRTGELFF
>-|TRBJ1-5|-|TRBV27
TGTGCCAGCAGTTTACGAAATCCGGGTCCTTACAATCAGCCCCAGCATTTT
CASSLRNPGPYNQPQHF